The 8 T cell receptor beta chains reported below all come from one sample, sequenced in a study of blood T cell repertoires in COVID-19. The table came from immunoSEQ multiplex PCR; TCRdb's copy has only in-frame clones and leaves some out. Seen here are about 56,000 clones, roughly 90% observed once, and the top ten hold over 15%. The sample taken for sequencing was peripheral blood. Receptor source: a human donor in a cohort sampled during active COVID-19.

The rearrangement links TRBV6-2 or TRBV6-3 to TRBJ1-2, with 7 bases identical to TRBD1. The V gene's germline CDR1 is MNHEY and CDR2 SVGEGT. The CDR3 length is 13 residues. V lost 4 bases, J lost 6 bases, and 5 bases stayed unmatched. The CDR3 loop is CASSSGGLNGYTF. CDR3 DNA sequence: TGTGCCAGCAGTTCAGGGGGATTGAATGGCTACACCTTC.

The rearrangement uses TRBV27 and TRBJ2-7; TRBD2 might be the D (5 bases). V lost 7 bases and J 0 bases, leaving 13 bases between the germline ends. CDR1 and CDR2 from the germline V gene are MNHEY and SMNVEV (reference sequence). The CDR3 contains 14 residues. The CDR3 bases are TGTGCCAGCACCGGGGTTGCATCCTCCTACGAGCAGTACTTC. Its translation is CASTGVASSYEQYF.

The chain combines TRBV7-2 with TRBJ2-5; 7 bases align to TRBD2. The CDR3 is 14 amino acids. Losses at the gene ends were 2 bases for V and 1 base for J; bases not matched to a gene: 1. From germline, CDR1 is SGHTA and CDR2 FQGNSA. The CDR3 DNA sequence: TGTGCCAGCAGCTTAACTAGCGCCCAAGAGACCCAGTACTTC. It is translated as CASSLTSAQETQYF.

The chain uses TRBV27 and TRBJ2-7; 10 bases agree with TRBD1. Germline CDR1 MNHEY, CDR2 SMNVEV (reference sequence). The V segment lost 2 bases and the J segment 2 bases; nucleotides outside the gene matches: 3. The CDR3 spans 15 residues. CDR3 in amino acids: CASSLKGQGTYEQYF. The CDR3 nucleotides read TGTGCCAGCAGTTTAAAGGGACAGGGGACCTACGAGCAGTACTTC.

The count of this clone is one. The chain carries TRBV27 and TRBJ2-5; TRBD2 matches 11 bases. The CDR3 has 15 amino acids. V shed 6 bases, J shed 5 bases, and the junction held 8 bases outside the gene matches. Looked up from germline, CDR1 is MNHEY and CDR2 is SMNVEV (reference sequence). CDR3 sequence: CASRSPLAGVETQYF. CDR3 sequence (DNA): TGTGCCAGCAGATCGCCACTAGCGGGGGTGGAGACCCAGTACTTC.

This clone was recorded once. The CDR3 protein is CASSLGQGAYNEQFF. CDR3 DNA sequence: TGTGCCAGCAGCTTAGGACAGGGGGCCTACAATGAGCAGTTCTTC. V is TRBV11-3 and J is TRBJ2-1; 9 bases map to TRBD1. The CDR3 covers 15 residues. V gave up 1 base and J gave up 2 bases; unmatched junction bases: 0. CDR1 and CDR2 (germline): SGHNT, YENEEA.

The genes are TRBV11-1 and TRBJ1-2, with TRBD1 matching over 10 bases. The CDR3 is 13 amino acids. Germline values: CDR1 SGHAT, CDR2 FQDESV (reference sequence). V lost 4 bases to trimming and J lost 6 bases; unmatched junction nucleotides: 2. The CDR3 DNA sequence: TGTGCCAGCAGCTCCGGACAGGGGGATGGCTACACCTTC. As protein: CASSSGQGDGYTF.

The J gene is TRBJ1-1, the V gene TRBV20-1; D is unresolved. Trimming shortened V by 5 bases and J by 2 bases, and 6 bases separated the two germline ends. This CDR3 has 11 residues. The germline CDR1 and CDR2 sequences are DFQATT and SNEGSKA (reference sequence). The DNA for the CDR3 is TGCAGTGCTTTTCCAAACACTGAAGCTTTCTTT. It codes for CSAFPNTEAFF.